This T cell receptor (beta chain) was found in a study of CD8+ T cells in alopecia areata. Concerning this clone itself: Other DNA sequences of this sample code for an identical CDR3.

cDNA prepared by RNA extraction and subsequent reverse transcription served as the template for sequencing. TCRdb's table, derived via immunoSEQ multiplex PCR, lists solely in-frame clones and lacks some. The data contain around 140,000 clones, around 87% of them singletons. Treatment: oral pan-JAK inhibitor, 5-10 mg twice daily. Specimen: CD8+ T cells sorted from blood, collected at week 4, from a patient treated with tofacitinib. The receptor comes from a human donor with alopecia areata.

The CDR3 DNA sequence: TGTGCCAGCAGTTTATCGTCGGGTTACGAGCAGTACTTC. Translating it yields CASSLSSGYEQYF. V usage is TRBV27 and J usage is TRBJ2-7; D ambiguous. This CDR3 contains 13 residues. Germline CDR1 and CDR2: MNHEY and SMNVEV (reference sequence). Trimming removed 0 bases from V and 4 bases from J, with 7 bases in between.